Sequencing of this TCR beta chain was carried out in a study of shared clonotypes between healthy human individuals (dated by TCRdb to 2018 to 2021). Broadly, across the study: The cohort included a few men and a couple of women between 18 and 49 years of age. Per donor, three plates each were used for CD4 naive and CD4 memory, two for CD8 naive, and one for CD8 memory. To estimate repertoire size and how much clonotype sharing occurs between individuals, the study deeply sequenced the blood TCR repertoires of a handful of healthy adults. To increase sequencing depth and limit assay-specific biases, different laboratories used diverse techniques to prepare libraries and sequence TCR repertoires. Each donor's leukapheresis produced roughly between about 0.8 and 8.9 billion PBMCs.

Results and caveats for the whole study, not just this receptor: The genetic and exposure-history diversity represented was limited by the small number of donors. Naive subsets generally had larger estimated clonotype richness than memory subsets did. Pairwise subsampling led to the expectation that sequencing depth would affect the degree of clonotype sharing among donors. Sharing across several donors was observed for about 5% of naive CD4, over 3% of naive CD8, about 2.3% of memory CD4, and around 0.4% of memory CD8 clonotypes. Compared with non-shared clonotypes, the clonotypes found in all four sorted-subset donors had higher generation probabilities. Rarefaction of sorted-subset datasets indicated incomplete sequencing despite the large sequencing depth. Sampling was limited to blood, and TCR repertoires in tissue likely differ from TCR repertoires in blood.

For the CD8 naive samples, CD45RO-negative cells were positively selected for CCR7, yielding a CD45RA+CCR7+ population from which TemRA cells were excluded. The donors were healthy, HIV-negative adults who had no recently reported acute infections or vaccinations. Every donor was a Caucasian adult living in Nashville, Tennessee, USA. After blood collection by leukapheresis, PBMCs were isolated using Ficoll-Histopaque density gradient centrifugation and then cryopreserved in the vapor phase of liquid nitrogen. Analytical flow cytometry was used to check the purity and quantity of each magnetically sorted T cell population. From each sorted fraction, genomic DNA was isolated and quantified by UV absorbance on a Nanodrop 2000c. On this clone: There is no known antigen for this receptor. No base-level quality is on record; no much larger clone is a single base apart.

The CDR3 sequence holds 14 residues, the cysteine and phenylalanine included. Of the read, only the CDR3 DNA is kept; its 42 bases are in frame from base 1. CDR1 and CDR2, per the germline V gene (reference sequence), are LNHNV and YYDKDF. V is cut by 6 bases and J by 3 bases, and the space between the germline ends is 12 bases. TCR CDR3 regions were amplified from genomic DNA by multiplex PCR using the deep immunoSEQ assay. Extracted genomic DNA from each cell subset was spread evenly across all wells of several immunoSEQ 96-well plates, with each plate serving as a replicate. For sorted subsets, each replicate PCR was loaded with about 200 ng genomic DNA, equivalent to roughly 30,000 T cell genomes. The purified libraries were quantified using a Qubit 3.0 fluorometer, sized with a Bioanalyzer 2100, and then quantified again using the KAPA Library Quantification kit. A separate single-read 150-cycle Illumina NextSeq 550 flow cell was used to sequence each immunoSEQ 96-well plate. The authors' pipeline ran thus. Because the immunoSEQ output included only junctional sequences and no quality scores, the filtering could not be the same as the filtering used for full-length reads. To assign V/J genes and CDR3, sequences were annotated using PyIR, a Python wrapper for IgBLAST v1.9, with IMGT germline references. Reads with weak V/J assignments (E-value above 1e-6), missing CDR3, stop codons, out-of-frame junctions, or ambiguous translated residues were removed. V3J clonotypes were defined as sequences sharing the same inferred V gene, J gene, and CDR3 amino acid sequence. Percentage overlap between repertoires was computed as shared unique clonotypes divided by the size of the smaller repertoire. RTK rarefaction, the Chao1 estimator, and Recon v2.1 estimates of unobserved clonotypes were used to assess repertoire richness. For all TCRbeta clonotypes obtained by the gDNA method from four donors, generation probabilities were computed with OLGA. TCRdb mirrors the immuneACCESS table, restricted to in-frame sequences. Some clones are absent from its copies; in checked studies, under half trace to an unresolved V gene, and the reason for the others is unknown. Clonal size and the V and J genes are those of that table, whereas D and trimming came from the DNA. Counted in this sample were 800,000 or so clones; 90% to 97% of them appeared once. The ten largest clones represent around 0.21% of the sample.

The receptor was isolated from a man under 40 in good health. Sequencing input: naive CD8+ T cells sorted from blood. The cell subset or site label of this sample denotes: CD45RA+CCR7+. The receptor chain draws on TRBV15 and TRBJ1-5, with the D gene call left open. The DNA is TGTGCCACCAGACTTGGACTGCCCAATCAGCCCCAGCATTTT. Its translation is CATRLGLPNQPQHF.